Listed below are T cell receptor beta chains from one sample, sequenced in a study of cytotoxic CD8 clonotypes in ibrutinib-treated CLL. TCRdb keeps only in-frame clones here, not all; method: immunoSEQ multiplex PCR. The data contain 160,000 or so clones, roughly four fifths of them singletons. Sample: PBMCs, taken after 12 months of ibrutinib treatment. These receptors originate from a human donor with chronic lymphocytic leukemia. CDR3s include the opening cysteine and the closing phenylalanine or tryptophan. The D gene is left open where the match is weak. The listing skips clone size in some rows; elsewhere it reads once, few, many or a size class.

D	V	size	J	DNA	CDR3
TRBD2	TRBV28	-	TRBJ2-1	TGTGCCACCAGAGGCGGGGTAGCGGGTCCCTACAATGAGCAGTTCTTC	CATRGGVAGPYNEQFF
TRBD2	TRBV5-1	-	TRBJ2-7	TGCGCCAGCAGGGCTAGCGGAACATCATCCTACGAGCAGTACTTC	CASRASGTSSYEQYF
-	TRBV27	-	TRBJ1-2	TGTGCCAGCAGTTCACAGGGATTCTATGGCTACACCTTC	CASSSQGFYGYTF
TRBD1	TRBV7-9	-	TRBJ1-2	TGTGCCAGCAGCCCGGGACAGTCGGGCTATGGCTACACCTTC	CASSPGQSGYGYTF
-	TRBV5-6	-	TRBJ2-1	TGTGCCAGCAGCTGGTGGGGGGCTGAGCAGTTCTTC	CASSWWGAEQFF
-	TRBV30	-	TRBJ2-1	TGTGCGTCAACCCGATTAGGTTTGAGCTCCTACAATGAGCAGTTCTTC	CASTRLGLSSYNEQFF
-	TRBV5-1	-	TRBJ2-1	TGCGCCAGCAGGGGTTCGGGGGCACGAGAGTTCTTC	CASRGSGAREFF
-	TRBV7-2	-	TRBJ1-2	TGTGCCAGCAGCTCCAGGACTCCTAGGGGCTACACCTTC	CASSSRTPRGYTF
-	TRBV9	-	TRBJ2-5	TGTGCCAGCAGCGATGGCCGACAGACCCAGTACTTC	CASSDGRQTQYF
-	TRBV7-2	-	TRBJ1-5	TGTGCCAGCAGCGAAACCCGTGGAGGGCGGGTTCAGCCCCAGCATTTT	CASSETRGGRVQPQHF
TRBD1	TRBV7-6	-	TRBJ1-6	TGTGCCAGCAGCTTAACAGGGGATAATTCACCCCTCCACTTT	CASSLTGDNSPLHF
TRBD2	TRBV10-3	-	TRBJ2-7	TGTGCCATCAGTGTAACCCCTAGCGGGGGGCCCTACGAGCAGTACTTC	CAISVTPSGGPYEQYF
TRBD2	TRBV27	few	TRBJ2-2	TGTGCCAGCAGTCTCCTACCAAGCGGGAGTCGCTGGGAGCTGTTTTTT	CASSLLPSGSRWELFF
TRBD1	TRBV28	-	TRBJ1-2	TGTGCCAGCAGTTCATCCGGGACAGGGAGTGCGGGCTACACCTTC	CASSSSGTGSAGYTF
-	TRBV6-1	once	TRBJ1-5	TGTGCCAGCAGTGAATTCGGAAGGGCTGATCAGCCCCAGCATTTT	CASSEFGRADQPQHF
-	TRBV6-5	-	TRBJ1-3	TGTGCCAGCAGTTCCGAACAGGGTGGTGGAAACACCATATATTTT	CASSSEQGGGNTIYF
TRBD1	TRBV4-3	once	TRBJ1-4	TGCGCCAGCAGCCAAGATCGTGGGACAGGGGCGCGAGGTGAAAAACTGTTTTTT	CASSQDRGTGARGEKLFF
-	TRBV30	-	TRBJ2-5	TGTGCCTGGACCCAAAGCGGAGAGACCCAGTACTTC	CAWTQSGETQYF
-	TRBV2	-	TRBJ1-1	TGTGCCAGCAGGGCGGACGGGAACACTGAAGCTTTCTTT	CASRADGNTEAFF
TRBD1	TRBV15	-	TRBJ2-4	TGTGCCACCAGCGGCCCAGGGGGCGTGGGGGTCAAAAACATTCAGTACTTC	CATSGPGGVGVKNIQYF
-	TRBV19	-	TRBJ1-5	TGTGCCAGTAGTATATGGGAAAAGGGCAATCAGCCCCAGCATTTT	CASSIWEKGNQPQHF
-	TRBV5-6	-	TRBJ1-2	TGTGCCAGCAGCGGCGTACAGGTGGACTATGGCTACACCTTC	CASSGVQVDYGYTF
TRBD1	TRBV5-6	-	TRBJ1-2	TGTGCCAGCAGGTTCCAGGGGGCGGGGTATGGCTACACCTTC	CASRFQGAGYGYTF
-	TRBV7-9	-	TRBJ2-1	TGTGCCAGCAGCTTAGAGGAGGGGGCATCCTACAATGAGCAGTTCTTC	CASSLEEGASYNEQFF
TRBD2	TRBV18	-	TRBJ2-7	TGTGCCAGCTCACCACAGAGCGGGAGTTCCTACGAGCAGTACTTC	CASSPQSGSSYEQYF
TRBD1	TRBV28	-	TRBJ1-6	TGTGCCAGCAGTGTTCCCGGGACAGTTAATTCACCCCTCCACTTT	CASSVPGTVNSPLHF
-	TRBV6-5	-	TRBJ2-7	TGTGCCAGCAAAGGGTCCTACGAGCAGTACTTC	CASKGSYEQYF
TRBD1	TRBV4-1	-	TRBJ1-2	TGCGCCAGCTATAACCCGGGACAGGGGAACTATGGCTACACCTTC	CASYNPGQGNYGYTF
-	TRBV28	once	TRBJ2-5	TGTGCCAGTCAGGACGGGGGTTCCCGAGCGACCCAGTACTTC	CASQDGGSRATQYF
TRBD1	TRBV7-2	-	TRBJ2-3	TGTGCCAGCAGCCTGGGACAGGGAAGGTTGGATACGCAGTATTTT	CASSLGQGRLDTQYF
TRBD1	TRBV29-1	-	TRBJ2-1	TGCAGCGTTGCCAGGGGGAGCTACAATGAGCAGTTCTTC	CSVARGSYNEQFF